The 21 T cell receptor beta chains presented below share a single source sample, sequenced in a study of blood T cell repertoires in COVID-19. Sequenced by immunoSEQ multiplex PCR; TCRdb stores in-frame clones only, minus some. The repertoire includes about 180,000 clones, approximately 85% of them detected once, and 9% to 10% sits in the top ten. The sequencing sample was made of PBMCs or T cells enriched from blood (not recorded which). These receptors originate from a woman between 18 and 30 years old who had recovered from COVID-19.

In its sample, this clone was seen once. The chain has TRBV15 and TRBJ2-7; weak D call: TRBD2 (7 bases). V shed 1 base and J shed 0 bases, with 10 bases lying between them. Germline lookup yields CDR1 LNHNV and CDR2 YYDKDF (reference sequence). CDR3 length: 15 residues. The CDR3 protein is CATSRGEGHSYEQYF. CDR3 coding DNA: TGTGCCACCAGCAGAGGGGAGGGACACTCCTACGAGCAGTACTTC.

The genes are TRBV6-6 and TRBJ1-5; 7 positions agree with TRBD1. This CDR3 is 15 amino acids long. The V gene's germline CDR1 is MNHNY and CDR2 SVGAGI (reference sequence). With 4 bases clipped from V and 1 base from J, the junction kept 4 bases outside the gene matches. DNA for the CDR3: TGTGCCAGCAGTTCGCAGGGGGGCAGCAATCAGCCCCAGCATTTT. It is translated as CASSSQGGSNQPQHF.

The V gene is TRBV5-6, the J gene TRBJ1-2; a possible D gene is TRBD1 (6 bases). Per the germline V gene, CDR1 is SGHDT and CDR2 is YYEEEE. This CDR3 comprises 14 residues. V lost 3 bases and J lost 4, with 13 bases in between. The CDR3 here is CASSSTGQPYGYTF. In DNA, the CDR3 is TGTGCCAGCAGCTCTACCGGACAGCCCTATGGCTACACCTTC.

This clone showed up just once. The chain is built from TRBV9 and TRBJ1-4; D possibly corresponds to TRBD1 (6 bases). The CDR3 is 13 amino acids. In germline, CDR1 is SGDLS, CDR2 YYNGEE. Trimming stripped 1 base from V and 8 bases from J, with 9 bases between. DNA for the CDR3: TGTGCCAGCAGCGTACAAACAGGGGAAAAACTGTTTTTT. Amino acid sequence: CASSVQTGEKLFF. The full variable domain, completed using reference TRBV9 and TRBJ1-4, is DSGVTQTPKHLITATGQRVTLRCSPRSGDLSVYWYQQSLDQGLQFLIQYYNGEERAKGNILERFSAQQFPDLHSELNLSSLELGDSALYFCASSVQTGEKLFFGSGTQLSVL.

The rearrangement joins TRBV28 to TRBJ1-1; the match to TRBD1 covers 7 bases. There are 13 residues in the CDR3. Germline CDR1 is MDHEN and CDR2 is SYDVKM. Trimming cost V 5 bases and J 6 bases; bases outside gene matches: 6. CDR3 protein: CASSPRGPPEAFF. The CDR3 nucleotides are TGTGCCAGCAGTCCGAGGGGGCCCCCTGAAGCTTTCTTT.

The CDR3 DNA is TGTGCCAGCAGTTTAGAAAGCGGGTTCTCTGGGGCCAACGTCCTGACTTTC. It codes for CASSLESGFSGANVLTF. This chain joins TRBV28 and TRBJ2-6, with a possible D match to TRBD2 (6 bases). Germline values: CDR1 MDHEN, CDR2 SYDVKM. The CDR3 has 17 amino acids. Trimming shortened V by 2 bases and J by 0 bases, and 11 bases separated the two germline ends.

V is TRBV5-3 and J is TRBJ1-1, with D possibly matching TRBD1 (5 bases). TRBV5-3 is noted as an ORF with a role that remains uncertain. This CDR3 has 13 residues. The V end was cut by 7 bases, the J end by 6 bases, with 16 bases between. Here the CDR3 reads CARVEGTGPEAFF. CDR3 DNA sequence: TGTGCCAGAGTGGAGGGAACAGGACCTGAAGCTTTCTTT.

This chain connects TRBV7-9 to TRBJ1-1; 7 bases are shared with TRBD1. V shed 6 bases, J shed 2 bases, and the junction held 6 bases outside the gene matches. The CDR3 spans 14 residues. The germline V gene encodes CDR1 SEHNR and CDR2 FQNEAQ (reference sequence). The CDR3 DNA is TGTGCCAGCAGTTGGGACAGTCTAAACACTGAAGCTTTCTTT. Its translation: CASSWDSLNTEAFF.

The chain recombines TRBV7-2 with TRBJ1-1, with unresolved D. With 2 bases removed from V and 0 bases from J, the gap between germline ends came to 7 bases. The CDR3 runs to 14 residues. Germline values: CDR1 SGHTA, CDR2 FQGNSA. CDR3 nucleotides: TGTGCCAGCAGCTTATTCAGTGTGAACACTGAAGCTTTCTTT. Translation gives CASSLFSVNTEAFF.

V gene TRBV6-5 combines with J gene TRBJ2-7; a weak D match, TRBD2 (5 bases). Germline V gene lookup returns CDR1 MNHEY and CDR2 SVGAGI. Deletions cut 3 bases from V and 12 bases from J, with 18 bases between. CDR3 size: 13 residues. CDR3 loop: CASSYLGETYPYF. CDR3 DNA: TGTGCCAGCAGTTATCTCGGGGAGACATATCCGTACTTC.

The sample holds one count of this clone. The CDR3 coding sequence is TGCGCCAGCAGCCCCGGGGACAACGTGGGTGAAAAACTGTTTTTT. Its translation is CASSPGDNVGEKLFF. This chain uses TRBV5-1 with TRBJ1-4; tentative D call: TRBD1 (6 bases). The germline V and J ends were trimmed by 4 bases and 7 bases, with 17 bases remaining between them. Germline assignment: CDR1 SGHRS and CDR2 YFSETQ. CDR3 length: 15 amino acids.

The chain combines TRBV3-1 (or the pseudogene TRBV3-2) with TRBJ2-1; 7 bases fit TRBD1. The V and J ends lost 3 bases and 4 bases, in that order; junction bases with no gene match: 9. This CDR3 comprises 16 residues. Germline-derived CDR1 and CDR2 are LGHDT and YNNKEL (reference sequence). The CDR3, as DNA: TGTGCCAGCAGCCATTTATGGGACAGAGATTACAATGAGCAGTTCTTC. It is translated as CASSHLWDRDYNEQFF.

The DNA of the CDR3 is TGTGCCAGCAGCCAAGATTGGGGAATCGGACAGCCTTATAATTCACCCCTCCACTTT. Translated, it gives CASSQDWGIGQPYNSPLHF. The chain uses TRBV3-1 (or the pseudogene TRBV3-2) and TRBJ1-6, with D maybe TRBD1 (6 bases). The length of the CDR3 is 19 residues. Trimming removed 0 bases from V and 4 bases from J, with 19 bases in between. CDR1 and CDR2 (germline): LGHDT, YNNKEL (reference sequence).

The chain employs TRBV7-2 and TRBJ1-2; D is perhaps TRBD1 (5 bases). This CDR3 region has 15 residues. Deletions cut 2 bases from V and 4 bases from J, with 14 bases between. Looked up from germline, CDR1 is SGHTA and CDR2 is FQGNSA. Here the CDR3 reads CASSLSGGASYGYTF. The CDR3 bases are TGTGCCAGCAGCTTAAGTGGAGGGGCGAGCTATGGCTACACCTTC.

The V gene is TRBV29-1, the J gene TRBJ1-1; no clear D. CDR1 and CDR2 from the germline V gene are SQVTM and ANQGSEA. The CDR3 is 13 residues long. V dropped 2 bases and J dropped 0 bases, with 7 bases sitting between them. As DNA, the CDR3 is TGCAGCGTTGAATCGGGGATGAACACTGAAGCTTTCTTT. Its protein product is CSVESGMNTEAFF.

The chain recombines TRBV6-1 with TRBJ1-3; weak D call: TRBD1 (5 bases). Germline loops: CDR1 MNHNS, CDR2 SASEGT. Between the trimmed V and J ends, which lost 3 bases and 6 bases, there was a span of 12 bases. CDR3 length equals 14 residues. The CDR3 DNA sequence: TGTGCCAGCAGTGAGCAAAGGGGTTCAAACACCATATATTTT. Translation gives CASSEQRGSNTIYF.

The chain joins TRBV27 to TRBJ1-5, with TRBD1 matching over 8 bases. This CDR3 spans 14 amino acids. The V and J ends lost 6 bases and 6 bases, in that order; junction bases with no gene match: 7. Looked up from germline, CDR1 is MNHEY and CDR2 is SMNVEV (reference sequence). The CDR3 nucleotides are TGTGCCAGCAGCTGGGACAGGTCGGGTCAGCCCCAGCATTTT. Residues: CASSWDRSGQPQHF.

The CDR3: CASSKQGQGADSWVIPQHF. DNA of the CDR3: TGTGCCAGCAGCAAACAGGGCCAGGGGGCGGATTCCTGGGTTATCCCCCAGCATTTT. The chain employs TRBV21-1 and TRBJ1-5; the D segment call TRBD1 is taken from the table without a DNA check. TRBV21-1 is a pseudogene segment. The CDR3 length is 19 residues.

This clone was seen only once. This sequence joins TRBV19 and TRBJ1-1, with D hard to call. There are 21 residues in the CDR3. Trimming left V 7 bases short and J 5 bases short, with 38 bases between. CDR1 LNHDA and CDR2 SQIVND come from the germline V gene (reference sequence). The CDR3 DNA sequence: TGTGCCAGTACCAAATCTCCCCGGGCGGGTTTAAGTAGTAAGTCGTGGACTGAAGCTTTCTTT. Translation gives CASTKSPRAGLSSKSWTEAFF.

The chain recombines TRBV15 with TRBJ1-2; unclear D gene. The V gene lost 0 bases and the J gene lost 7 bases, with 15 bases spanning the gap. The CDR3 covers 15 residues. The germline gives CDR1 LNHNV, CDR2 YYDKDF (reference sequence). The CDR3 sequence: CATSRDLSTPGGYTF. The CDR3, as DNA: TGTGCCACCAGCAGAGATTTATCCACACCGGGTGGCTACACCTTC.

The chain is built from TRBV2 and TRBJ2-1; 9 positions agree with TRBD2. Trimming at V came to 3 bases and at J to 7 bases, leaving 10 bases not matched to a gene. The CDR3 totals 16 residues. The germline CDR1 and CDR2 sequences are SNHLY and FYNNEI. As DNA, the CDR3 is TGTGCCAGCAGTGATACCATTAGCGGGAGAGGTAATGAGCAGTTCTTC. Encoded protein: CASSDTISGRGNEQFF. The full variable domain, completed using reference TRBV2 and TRBJ2-1, is EPEVTQTPSHQVTQMGQEVILRCVPISNHLYFYWYRQILGQKVEFLVSFYNNEISEKSEIFDDQFSVERPDGSNFTLKIRSTKLEDSAMYFCASSDTISGRGNEQFFGPGTRLTVL.